The rows below give T cell receptor beta chains drawn from one sample of a study of vaccination and CD4 T cells after COVID-19. These TCRs' antigens remain unknown. MiXCR, run by TCRdb on the PCR reads, gives a single entry per CDR3 protein. The table has tens of thousands of distinct CDR3 sequences, almost 50% seen once. Sequencing was performed on CD4+ T cells from blood, cultured in vitro. The source is a human donor who had recovered from COVID-19. CDR3s include the opening cysteine and the closing phenylalanine or tryptophan. Clone size is given for some rows only: seen once, a few or many times, or a class if the clone is expanded.

>TRBV27|15|TRBJ1-1|few
CASTPFPGVRTEAFF
>TRBV28|17|TRBJ1-6|NA
CASSWGTGGAYNSPLHF
>TRBV28|12|TRBJ1-4|NA
CASGQRNEKLFF
>TRBV30|12|TRBJ2-7|NA
CAWSFNRYEQYF
>TRBV7-9|15|TRBJ1-2|once
CASSRGTGGLGSYTF
>TRBV20-1|14|TRBJ1-2|NA
CSALAGTGAYGYTF
>TRBV6-1|14|TRBJ2-2|NA
CASSHQGDTGELFF
>TRBV24-1|15|TRBJ2-2|NA
CATSGAGRFTGELFF
>TRBV19|16|TRBJ1-5|NA
CASTPGHTYSNQPQHF
>TRBV24-1|16|TRBJ2-7|few
CATSPTGAQGTYEQYF
>TRBV6-4|15|TRBJ1-4|once
CASSLPGQVNEKLFF
>TRBV6-1|15|TRBJ2-7|NA
CASSEVRGSSYEQYF
>TRBV20-1|16|TRBJ1-1|few
CSAVDGQGAGNTEAFF
>TRBV2|14|TRBJ2-1|NA
CASRPGLEGYEQFF
>TRBV19|14|TRBJ2-7|NA
CASSPGHKTYEQYF
>TRBV20-1|16|TRBJ2-7|NA
CSARDGGTSGIYEQYF